This T cell receptor (beta chain) was captured in a study of tumor-infiltrating lymphocytes in oesophageal squamous cell carcinoma. This CDR3 spans 14 amino acids. The germline gives CDR1 KGHDR, CDR2 SFDVKD. From the PCR reads, TCRdb called clonotypes with MiXCR, one entry per CDR3 protein. The data contain some 15,000 distinct CDR3 sequences, 35% to 55% of them seen just once; the ten biggest clones take up around 41%. As for this clonotype: At one end, the junction sequence differs from germline, possibly due to a read error.

Sequencing used blood. The clonotype was recovered from a female donor with esophageal squamous cell carcinoma. The rearrangement joins TRBV24-1 to TRBJ1-6; perhaps TRBD1 as D (5 bases). CDR3 amino acids: CATSDYGPQETQFF. CDR3 nucleotide sequence: TGTGCCACCAGTGATTATGGGCCACAGGAGACCCAGTTCTTT.